Listed here are 26 T cell receptor beta chains from one sample, sequenced in a study of identical twins. TCRdb independently ran MiXCR on the 5' RACE reads; one entry per CDR3 protein. The sample has 1.5 million to 2 million distinct CDR3 sequences; under 35% are singletons. Material: cord blood. The receptors come from a newborn girl in good health.

The CDR3 region is CASSLLLAGGVDEQFF. The CDR3 bases are TGTGCCAGCAGTCTCCTCCTAGCGGGAGGAGTCGATGAGCAGTTCTTC. The V gene is TRBV12-3 or TRBV12-4, the J gene TRBJ2-1; 11 bases match TRBD2. With V trimmed by 5 bases and J by 8 bases, 11 bases remained unmatched. The CDR3 contains 16 residues.

The gene calls are TRBV7-2 and TRBJ2-1; D is ambiguous. There are 14 residues in the CDR3. Trimming shortened V by 3 bases and J by 8 bases, and 14 bases separated the two germline ends. Germline CDR1 is SGHTA and CDR2 is FQGNSA. The CDR3 loop is CASSLIGPYDEQFF. The DNA for the CDR3 is TGTGCCAGCAGCTTGATTGGACCTTACGATGAGCAGTTCTTC.

The V and J genes are TRBV21-1 and TRBJ1-2; the D segment call TRBD1 is taken from the table without a DNA check. TRBV21-1 is a pseudogene segment. There are 16 residues in the CDR3. The CDR3 region has the DNA TGTGCCAGCAGCAAGAAACGGGACAGTCGTAACTATGGCTACACCTTC. Translated: CASSKKRDSRNYGYTF.

A remark on this clonotype: A much larger clone lies one base from this, so it may be a read error. The gene calls are TRBV28 and TRBJ2-7; 8 bases fit TRBD1. Germline lookup yields CDR1 MDHEN and CDR2 SYDVKM. This CDR3 has 13 residues. V dropped 7 bases and J dropped 3; count of bases not matched to a gene: 5. As DNA, the CDR3 is TGTGCCAGCACCCCGGACAGGGACTACGAGCAGTACTTC. This gives the protein CASTPDRDYEQYF. Full variable domain (outside the CDR3, taken from reference TRBV28 and TRBJ2-7): DVKVTQSSRYLVKRTGEKVFLECVQDMDHENMFWYRQDPGLGLRLIYFSYDVKMKEKGDIPEGYSVSREKKERFSLILESASTNQTSMYLCASTPDRDYEQYFGPGTRLTVT.

V gene TRBV20-1 combines with J gene TRBJ1-5; D unresolved. V was clipped by 0 bases and J by 2 bases, with 8 bases between them. Germline V gene data show CDR1 as DFQATT and CDR2 as SNEGSKA (reference sequence). The CDR3 runs 14 residues. The CDR3 reads CSAREIQRNQPQHF. The DNA of the CDR3 is TGCAGTGCTAGAGAGATCCAGCGCAATCAGCCCCAGCATTTT.

This clonotype has only a few counts. The chain joins TRBV12-3 or TRBV12-4 to TRBJ2-3; D is undetermined. Trimming removed 7 bases at V and 5 bases at J, with 10 bases between. There are 12 residues in the CDR3. In nucleotides, the CDR3 is TGTGCCAGCACCCTGGGCGGAGATACGCAGTATTTT. Its translation: CASTLGGDTQYF.

This clonotype was detected only a few times. The CDR3 is CASSSKSTVQETQYF. Here the CDR3 DNA reads TGTGCCAGCAGCTCAAAATCGACGGTTCAAGAGACCCAGTACTTC. The chain couples TRBV7-9 to TRBJ2-5; D gene ambiguous. This CDR3 region has 15 residues. Trimming cost V 4 bases and J 2 bases, with 14 bases left between them. CDR1 and CDR2 from the germline V gene are SEHNR and FQNEAQ (reference sequence). Complete variable domain (other parts from reference TRBV7-9 and TRBJ2-5): DTGVSQNPRHKITKRGQNVTFRCDPISEHNRLYWYRQTLGQGPEFLTYFQNEAQLEKSRLLSDRFSAERPKGSFSTLEIQRTEQGDSAMYLCASSSKSTVQETQYFGPGTRLLVL.

There are a few counts of this clonotype. This chain connects TRBV5-6 to TRBJ1-1, with D uncertain. This CDR3 is 12 amino acids long. CDR1 is SGHDT, CDR2 YYEEEE, per germline. The ends were cut back, 1 base at V and 2 bases at J, with 3 bases in the middle. In nucleotides, the CDR3 is TGTGCCAGCAGCTTGTTTAACACTGAAGCTTTCTTT. Its protein is CASSLFNTEAFF.

The rearrangement links TRBV6-1 to TRBJ2-7; 7 nucleotides match TRBD1. V dropped 2 bases and J dropped 0; count of bases not matched to a gene: 7. The CDR3 contains 16 residues. Looked up from germline, CDR1 is MNHNS and CDR2 is SASEGT. The CDR3 spells CASSEILTGASYEQYF. The CDR3 DNA reads as TGTGCCAGCAGTGAAATTTTAACAGGGGCCTCCTACGAGCAGTACTTC.

About this clonotype: A clone one base away is much larger, so this may be a read error. The rearrangement uses TRBV12-3 or TRBV12-4 and TRBJ2-1; 8 bases are shared with TRBD2. J was trimmed by 6 bases and V by 6 bases; bases with no gene match: 10. The CDR3 sequence is 15 residues long. The CDR3 bases are TGTGCCAGCAGGCTTAGCGGGACCGGCTGCAATGAGCAGTTCTTC. This codes for CASRLSGTGCNEQFF.

The CDR3 spells CASSLARIQGLYGYTF. The CDR3 DNA reads as TGTGCCAGCAGCTTAGCGCGCATTCAGGGACTCTATGGCTACACCTTC. The chain has TRBV7-2 and TRBJ1-2; maybe TRBD1 (5 bases). The CDR3 is 16 amino acids. Per germline, CDR1 SGHTA and CDR2 FQGNSA. V lost 0 bases, J lost 4 bases, and 15 bases lay in between.

CDR3 sequence (DNA): TGTGCCAGCAGTCGGGACAGTGCTCAGCCCCAGCATTTT. Its translation is CASSRDSAQPQHF. The V and J genes are TRBV28 and TRBJ1-5; 7 bases fit TRBD1. The CDR3 has 13 amino acids. Trimming at V came to 5 bases and at J to 6 bases, leaving 4 bases not matched to a gene. Germline CDR1 reads MDHEN; CDR2 reads SYDVKM.

This clonotype was counted once. The chain joins TRBV9 to TRBJ2-1; the D gene is possibly TRBD1 (5 bases). Gene TRBJ2-7 matches the end of the DNA better, so the J call may be wrong. From germline, CDR1 is SGDLS and CDR2 YYNGEE. The CDR3 has 15 amino acids. CDR3 sequence reads: CASSYRKSSYNEQYF. The CDR3 DNA reads as TGTGCCAGCAGCTACAGGAAGAGCTCCTACAATGAGCAGTACTTC.

This clonotype showed up just a few times. This may be a read error: a much more frequent sequence differs by one nucleotide. This chain uses TRBV3-1 with TRBJ2-1, with TRBD2 matching over 13 bases. V dropped 1 base and J dropped 8; count of bases not matched to a gene: 2. CDR1 is LGHDT, CDR2 YNNKEL, per germline (reference sequence). The CDR3 is 15 amino acids. The CDR3 DNA follows: TGTGCCAGCAGCCAAGGGACTAGCGGGAGCCATGAGCAGTTCTTC. Its translation: CASSQGTSGSHEQFF.

The J gene is TRBJ2-1, the V gene TRBV25-1; 8 bases line up with TRBD2. The CDR3 is 14 residues long. CDR1 is MGHDK, CDR2 SYGVNS, per germline. The V and J ends lost 5 bases and 10 bases, in that order; junction bases with no gene match: 10. CDR3 coding DNA: TGTGCCAGCAGTCTAGTAGCTAGCGGGCGAGAGCAGTTCTTC. Translated, it gives CASSLVASGREQFF.

This clonotype has more than one count but fewer than ten. This chain uses TRBV24-1 with TRBJ2-5; D possibly uses TRBD1 or TRBD2 (5 bases each). V shed 4 bases and J shed 4 bases, with 6 bases lying between them. Germline V CDR1 and CDR2: KGHDR, SFDVKD. The CDR3 totals 12 residues. The CDR3: CATSERGETQYF. The CDR3 bases are TGTGCCACCAGTGAGAGGGGAGAGACCCAGTACTTC.

This chain links TRBV12-3 or TRBV12-4 with TRBJ2-3, with D perhaps TRBD2 (5 bases). Trimming took 5 bases from V and 2 from J, leaving 14 bases between them. CDR3 length: 15 residues. The CDR3 bases are TGTGCCAGCAGTACTCCTCGGACTTTCACAGATACGCAGTATTTT. Translating it yields CASSTPRTFTDTQYF.

As regards this clonotype: One base away lies a much larger clone, so this may be a sequencing read error. The chain couples TRBV7-2 to TRBJ1-2; D is perhaps TRBD1 (5 bases). The V gene lost 5 bases and the J gene lost 6 bases, with 22 bases spanning the gap. The CDR3 spans 16 residues. The germline V gene encodes CDR1 SGHTA and CDR2 FQGNSA. The CDR3 coding sequence is TGTGCCAGCAGCCCACTCCCATCCAGGGTAAACGATGGCTACACCTTC. Its translation: CASSPLPSRVNDGYTF. Using reference TRBV7-2 and TRBJ1-2 for the parts outside the CDR3, the full variable domain is GAGVSQSPSNKVTEKGKDVELRCDPISGHTALYWYRQSLGQGLEFLIYFQGNSAPDKSGLPSDRFSAERTGGSVSTLTIQRTQQEDSAVYLCASSPLPSRVNDGYTFGSGTRLTVV.

V and J are TRBV5-1 and TRBJ1-5, with D possibly being TRBD1 (6 bases). CDR1 SGHRS and CDR2 YFSETQ come from the germline V gene. Trimming took 4 bases from V and 2 from J, leaving 13 bases between them. This CDR3 has 15 amino acids. CDR3 DNA: TGCGCCAGCAGCCACTCAGGGGTGGGCAATCAGCCCCAGCATTTT. Amino acids: CASSHSGVGNQPQHF.

A note on this clonotype: A much larger clone lies a single base off, so this may be a read error. The chain has TRBV6-6 and TRBJ2-7, with D uncertain. There are 13 residues in the CDR3. V lost 6 bases and J 7 bases, leaving 16 bases between the germline ends. The V gene's germline CDR1 is MNHNY and CDR2 SVGAGI (reference sequence). CDR3 residues: CASSPHGSDEQYF. The CDR3 region has the DNA TGTGCCAGCAGCCCCCACGGTTCCGATGAGCAGTACTTC.

There are a few counts of this clonotype. The CDR3 region has the DNA TGTGCCAGCATAGAGGGAGGGCCGGAAAAGACCCAGTACTTC. It codes for CASIEGGPEKTQYF. V is TRBV2 and J is TRBJ2-7, with 7 nucleotides matching TRBD2. The DNA end favors TRBJ2-5, so the J call may be wrong. CDR1 SNHLY and CDR2 FYNNEI come from the germline V gene. The CDR3 consists of 14 residues.

The V call is TRBV2, the J call TRBJ2-5; 7 bases line up with TRBD2. The CDR3 is 14 amino acids. Trimming at V came to 4 bases and at J to 11 bases, leaving 13 bases not matched to a gene. Germline V gives CDR1 SNHLY, CDR2 FYNNEI. The CDR3 is CASSAAGVVNEQYF. CDR3 sequence (DNA): TGTGCCAGCAGTGCTGCGGGAGTAGTAAATGAGCAGTACTTC.

This clonotype was observed a handful of times. This chain uses TRBV20-1 with TRBJ2-7; D is ambiguous. V dropped 5 bases and J dropped 7 bases, with 9 bases sitting between them. Germline V CDR1 and CDR2: DFQATT, SNEGSKA (reference sequence). The CDR3 has 10 residues. CDR3 protein: CSAGLLEQYF. In nucleotides, the CDR3 is TGCAGTGCTGGGTTGCTTGAGCAGTACTTC.

This chain connects TRBV27 to TRBJ1-2; 9 bases fit TRBD1. The CDR3 totals 15 residues. The trim removed 4 bases at V and 4 bases at J, leaving 7 bases unmatched. Germline lookup yields CDR1 MNHEY and CDR2 SMNVEV (reference sequence). CDR3 sequence reads: CASSSGTGRIYGYTF. CDR3 in DNA: TGTGCCAGCAGTTCAGGGACAGGGAGGATCTATGGCTACACCTTC.

The chain employs TRBV4-2 and TRBJ2-2; 9 bases agree with TRBD1. V was pared by 3 bases and J by 3 bases, with 2 bases of the junction left unmatched. Germline assignment: CDR1 LGHNA and CDR2 YNFKEQ. CDR3 length: 15 amino acids. The DNA for the CDR3 is TGTGCCAGCAGCCAGCGACAGGGGGACACCGGGGAGCTGTTTTTT. As protein: CASSQRQGDTGELFF.

The genes are TRBV3-1 and TRBJ2-2; D ambiguous. The CDR3 spans 13 residues. Germline V gene lookup returns CDR1 LGHDT and CDR2 YNNKEL (reference sequence). V was shortened by 3 bases and J by 8 bases, with 10 bases between the two germline ends. The DNA for the CDR3 is TGTGCCAGCAGCCAGCTCCCTTTTGGGGAGCTGTTTTTT. Its protein product is CASSQLPFGELFF.